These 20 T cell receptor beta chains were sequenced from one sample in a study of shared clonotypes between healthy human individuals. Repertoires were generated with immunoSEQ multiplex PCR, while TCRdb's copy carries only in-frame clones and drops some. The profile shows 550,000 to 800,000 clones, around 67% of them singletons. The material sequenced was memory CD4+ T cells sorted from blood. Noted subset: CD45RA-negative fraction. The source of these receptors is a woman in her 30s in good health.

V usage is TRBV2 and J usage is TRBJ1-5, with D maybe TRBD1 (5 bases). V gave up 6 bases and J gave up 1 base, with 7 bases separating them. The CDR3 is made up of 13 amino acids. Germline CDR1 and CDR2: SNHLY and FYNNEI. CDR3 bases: TGTGCCAGCAGAGGGACGAGCAATCAGCCCCAGCATTTT. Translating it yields CASRGTSNQPQHF.

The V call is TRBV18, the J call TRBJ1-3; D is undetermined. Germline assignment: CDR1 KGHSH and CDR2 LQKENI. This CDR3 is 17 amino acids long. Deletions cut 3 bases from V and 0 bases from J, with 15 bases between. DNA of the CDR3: TGTGCCAGCTCACCTGTGGACCGATCTTTCTCTGGAAACACCATATATTTT. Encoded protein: CASSPVDRSFSGNTIYF.

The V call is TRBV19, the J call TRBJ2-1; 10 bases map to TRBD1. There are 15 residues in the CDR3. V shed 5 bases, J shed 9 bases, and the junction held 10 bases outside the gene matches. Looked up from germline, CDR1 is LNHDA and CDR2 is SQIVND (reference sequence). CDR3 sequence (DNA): TGTGCCAGTAGTCTGGGGGGACAGGGGATGGGTGAGCAGTTCTTC. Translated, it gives CASSLGGQGMGEQFF.

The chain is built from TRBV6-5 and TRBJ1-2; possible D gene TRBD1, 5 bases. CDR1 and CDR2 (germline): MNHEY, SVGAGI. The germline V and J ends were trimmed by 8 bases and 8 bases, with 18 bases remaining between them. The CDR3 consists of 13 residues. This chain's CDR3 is CASQARGLHGYTF. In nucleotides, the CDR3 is TGTGCCAGCCAGGCCCGGGGCTTACACGGCTACACCTTC.

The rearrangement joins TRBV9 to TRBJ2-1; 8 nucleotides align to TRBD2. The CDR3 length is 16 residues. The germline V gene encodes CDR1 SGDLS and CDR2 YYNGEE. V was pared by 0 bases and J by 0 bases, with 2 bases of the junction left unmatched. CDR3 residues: CASSVDSGNSYNEQFF. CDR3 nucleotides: TGTGCCAGCAGCGTAGATAGCGGGAACTCCTACAATGAGCAGTTCTTC.

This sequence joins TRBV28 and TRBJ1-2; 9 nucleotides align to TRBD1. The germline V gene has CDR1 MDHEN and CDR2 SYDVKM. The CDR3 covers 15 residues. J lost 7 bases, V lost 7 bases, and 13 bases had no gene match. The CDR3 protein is CASTFRTGEGGGYTF. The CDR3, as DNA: TGTGCCAGCACTTTCCGGACAGGGGAAGGAGGTGGCTACACCTTC.

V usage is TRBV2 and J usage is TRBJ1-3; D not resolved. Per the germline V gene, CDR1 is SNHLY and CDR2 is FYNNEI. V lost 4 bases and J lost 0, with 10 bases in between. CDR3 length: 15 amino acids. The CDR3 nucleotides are TGTGCCAGCAGTGTCTTCGTGAGCTCTGGAAACACCATATATTTT. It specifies CASSVFVSSGNTIYF.

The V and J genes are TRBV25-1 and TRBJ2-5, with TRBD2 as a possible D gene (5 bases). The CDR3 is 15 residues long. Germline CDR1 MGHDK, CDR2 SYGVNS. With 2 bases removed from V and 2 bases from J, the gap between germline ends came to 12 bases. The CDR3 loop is CASSEGVGVQETQYF. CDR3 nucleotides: TGTGCCAGCAGTGAAGGGGTCGGGGTGCAAGAGACCCAGTACTTC.

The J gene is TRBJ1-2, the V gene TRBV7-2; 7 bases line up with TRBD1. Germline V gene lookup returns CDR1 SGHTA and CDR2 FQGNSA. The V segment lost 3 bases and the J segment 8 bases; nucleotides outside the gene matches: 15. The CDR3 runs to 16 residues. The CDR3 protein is CASSFLNRGTIGGYTF. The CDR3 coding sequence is TGTGCCAGCAGCTTTCTCAACAGGGGCACCATAGGAGGCTACACCTTC.

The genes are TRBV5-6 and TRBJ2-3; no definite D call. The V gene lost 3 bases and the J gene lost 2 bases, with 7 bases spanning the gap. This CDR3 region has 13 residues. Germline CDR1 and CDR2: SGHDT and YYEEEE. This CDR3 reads CASSSSYTDTQYF. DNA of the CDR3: TGTGCCAGCAGCTCGTCTTACACAGATACGCAGTATTTT.

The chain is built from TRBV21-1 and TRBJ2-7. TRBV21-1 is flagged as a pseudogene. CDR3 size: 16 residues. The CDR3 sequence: CASSKGRGPEGGEQYF. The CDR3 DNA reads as TGTGCCAGCAGCAAAGGTCGTGGGCCCGAGGGGGGTGAGCAGTACTTC.

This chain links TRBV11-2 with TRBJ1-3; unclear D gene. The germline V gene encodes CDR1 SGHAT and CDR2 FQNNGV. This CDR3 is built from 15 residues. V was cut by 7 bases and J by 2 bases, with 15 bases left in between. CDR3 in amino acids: CASTYLSAAGNTIYF. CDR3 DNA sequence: TGTGCCAGCACCTACCTCTCGGCAGCTGGAAACACCATATATTTT.

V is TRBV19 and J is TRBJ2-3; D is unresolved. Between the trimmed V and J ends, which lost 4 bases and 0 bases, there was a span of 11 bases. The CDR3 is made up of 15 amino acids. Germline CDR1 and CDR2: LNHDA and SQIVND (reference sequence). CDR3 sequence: CASSNTPRSTDTQYF. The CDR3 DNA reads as TGTGCCAGTAGTAATACCCCGAGGAGCACAGATACGCAGTATTTT.

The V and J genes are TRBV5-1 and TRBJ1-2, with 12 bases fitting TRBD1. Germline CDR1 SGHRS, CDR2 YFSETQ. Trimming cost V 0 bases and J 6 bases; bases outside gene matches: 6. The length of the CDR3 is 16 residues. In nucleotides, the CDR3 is TGCGCCAGCAGCTTGGAGGGGACAGGGGGCGCCCATGGCTACACCTTC. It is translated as CASSLEGTGGAHGYTF. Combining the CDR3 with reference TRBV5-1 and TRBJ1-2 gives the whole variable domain KAGVTQTPRYLIKTRGQQVTLSCSPISGHRSVSWYQQTPGQGLQFLFEYFSETQRNKGNFPGRFSGRQFSNSRSEMNVSTLELGDSALYLCASSLEGTGGAHGYTFGSGTRLTVV.

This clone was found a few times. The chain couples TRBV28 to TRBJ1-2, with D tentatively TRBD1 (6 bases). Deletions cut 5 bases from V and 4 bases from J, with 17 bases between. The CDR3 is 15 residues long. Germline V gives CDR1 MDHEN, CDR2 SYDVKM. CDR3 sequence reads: CASSPAWGRGYGYTF. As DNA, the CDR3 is TGTGCCAGCAGTCCAGCGTGGGGGCGCGGCTATGGCTACACCTTC.

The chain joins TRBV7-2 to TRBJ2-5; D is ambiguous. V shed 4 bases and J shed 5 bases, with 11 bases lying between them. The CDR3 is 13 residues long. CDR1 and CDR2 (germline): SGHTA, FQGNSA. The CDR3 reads CASSWQPGETQYF. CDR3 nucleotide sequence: TGTGCCAGCAGCTGGCAGCCCGGGGAGACCCAGTACTTC.

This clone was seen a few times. The CDR3 loop is CASSSSGRETDTQYF. The CDR3 nucleotides read TGTGCCAGCAGCTCCAGCGGGAGGGAGACAGATACGCAGTATTTT. V gene TRBV11-1 combines with J gene TRBJ2-3; TRBD2 matches at 10 bases. The V gene's germline CDR1 is SGHAT and CDR2 FQDESV (reference sequence). The CDR3 spans 15 residues. V shed 4 bases, J shed 3 bases, and the junction held 4 bases outside the gene matches.

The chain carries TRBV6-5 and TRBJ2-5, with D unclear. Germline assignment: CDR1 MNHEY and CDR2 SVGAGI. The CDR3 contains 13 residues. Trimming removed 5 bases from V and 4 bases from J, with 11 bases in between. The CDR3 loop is CASSSRTAETQYF. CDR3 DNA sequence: TGTGCCAGCAGTAGCCGGACGGCAGAGACCCAGTACTTC.

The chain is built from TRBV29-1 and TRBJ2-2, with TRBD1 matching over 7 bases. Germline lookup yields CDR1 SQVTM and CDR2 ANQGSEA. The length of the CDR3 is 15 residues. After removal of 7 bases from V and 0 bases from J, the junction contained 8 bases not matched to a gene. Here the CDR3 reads CSGRTGTANTGELFF. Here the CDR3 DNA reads TGCAGCGGGCGAACCGGGACAGCGAACACCGGGGAGCTGTTTTTT.

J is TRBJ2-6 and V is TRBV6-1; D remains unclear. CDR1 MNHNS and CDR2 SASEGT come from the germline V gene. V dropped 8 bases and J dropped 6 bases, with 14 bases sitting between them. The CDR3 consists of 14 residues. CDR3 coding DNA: TGTGCCAGCGTTGAACTGCTTGAGGCCAACGTCCTGACTTTC. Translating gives CASVELLEANVLTF.